This record looks at one T cell receptor (beta chain) sequence and its context. Its target is unknown. Each sample gave at least 6.5 million isolated PBMCs. The data belong to a study of blood T cells in healthy people across ages. Whole-study results and caveats: Higher diversity and more naive CD4+ cells were features of long-lived donors, compared to aged donors. Per million T cells, the diversity of TCR beta decreased roughly linearly as age advanced.

Losses at the gene ends were 6 bases for V and 2 bases for J; bases not matched to a gene: 9. The germline gives CDR1 DFQATT, CDR2 SNEGSKA (reference sequence). This CDR3 is built from 15 residues. The authors ran a second PCR of 7 to 11 cycles using a sample-barcoded 5' primer and a J-beta primer mix. Every single cDNA molecule received a tag from a template-switch adaptor with 12 random nucleotides. TCRdb passed the 5' RACE reads through MiXCR, listing each CDR3 protein once. The sample contains about 1.4 million distinct CDR3 sequences, 55% to 75% of which appear only once. The sample was blood. This clonotype originated in a man aged 18 to 30 in good health. The chain links TRBV20-1 to TRBJ2-5; 10 positions match TRBD2. DNA for the CDR3: TGCAGTGCCAGTCGTCTAGCGGGAGTACAAGAGACCCAGTACTTC. It specifies CSASRLAGVQETQYF.